One TCR beta chain is described in this entry. Antigen unknown. V was trimmed by 6 bases and J by 11 bases, leaving 17 bases between them. The CDR3 runs to 13 residues. Germline CDR1 is SNHLY and CDR2 is FYNNEI. These data originate in a study of cytomegalovirus exposure and HLA in healthy donors. The repertoire was sequenced with immunoSEQ multiplex PCR; TCRdb's copy has only in-frame clones and lacks some. The sample has about 140,000 clones; roughly nine tenths are singletons. Findings and caveats of the study: Whilst most TCR sequences proved rare, a subset of public TCRs occurred across many donors. The study designated around 150 TCR beta chains cytomegalovirus-associated. High specificity and sensitivity for cytomegalovirus status were reported for the classifier.

This rearrangement joins TRBV2 to TRBJ1-5; D call uncertain. This receptor was obtained from a man aged 18-30 years in good health and CMV-seronegative. Sequencing was carried out using PBMCs. CDR3 DNA: TGTGCCAGCAGGGCAGGTAGCGGCCAGGCCCAGCATTTT. This sequence encodes CASRAGSGQAQHF. Complete variable domain (other parts from reference TRBV2 and TRBJ1-5): EPEVTQTPSHQVTQMGQEVILRCVPISNHLYFYWYRQILGQKVEFLVSFYNNEISEKSEIFDDQFSVERPDGSNFTLKIRSTKLEDSAMYFCASRAGSGQAQHFGDGTRLSIL.